A few counts support the clone carrying this TCR beta chain. The record originates from a study of blood T cell repertoires in COVID-19. This CDR3 spans 15 amino acids. Germline V gives CDR1 SGHKS, CDR2 YYEKEE (reference sequence). Trimming removed 4 bases at V and 1 base at J, with 11 bases between. The authors' processing: Counts of nucleated cells, estimated from reference gene primer amplification, were obtained. Sequencing used immunoSEQ multiplex PCR; TCRdb keeps in-frame clones, though not all of them. V, J and clone size reflect that table, while D and trimming were determined from the DNA. This sample has some 150,000 clones; 84% occur once, and the top ten carry roughly 5.7%.

The chain has TRBV5-5 and TRBJ2-2; possible D gene TRBD2, 5 bases. This TCR was sampled from a woman aged 45 to 65 who had been exposed to COVID-19. Source material: PBMCs or T cells enriched from blood (not recorded which). In nucleotides, the CDR3 is TGTGCCAGCAGCCCCCCGGACTGGAACACCGGGGAGCTGTTTTTT. Residues: CASSPPDWNTGELFF.